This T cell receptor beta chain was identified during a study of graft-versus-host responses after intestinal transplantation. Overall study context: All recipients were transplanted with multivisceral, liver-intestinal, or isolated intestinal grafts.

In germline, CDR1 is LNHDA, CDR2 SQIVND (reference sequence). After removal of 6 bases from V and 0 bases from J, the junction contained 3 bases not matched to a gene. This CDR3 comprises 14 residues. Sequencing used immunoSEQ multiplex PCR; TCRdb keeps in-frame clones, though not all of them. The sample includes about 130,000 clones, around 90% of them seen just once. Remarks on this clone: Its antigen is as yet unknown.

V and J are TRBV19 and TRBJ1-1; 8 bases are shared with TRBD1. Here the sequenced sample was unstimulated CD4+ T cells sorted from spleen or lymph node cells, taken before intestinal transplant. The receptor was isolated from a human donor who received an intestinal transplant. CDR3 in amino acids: CASSDRGLNTEAFF. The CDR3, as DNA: TGTGCCAGTAGCGACAGGGGATTGAACACTGAAGCTTTCTTT.